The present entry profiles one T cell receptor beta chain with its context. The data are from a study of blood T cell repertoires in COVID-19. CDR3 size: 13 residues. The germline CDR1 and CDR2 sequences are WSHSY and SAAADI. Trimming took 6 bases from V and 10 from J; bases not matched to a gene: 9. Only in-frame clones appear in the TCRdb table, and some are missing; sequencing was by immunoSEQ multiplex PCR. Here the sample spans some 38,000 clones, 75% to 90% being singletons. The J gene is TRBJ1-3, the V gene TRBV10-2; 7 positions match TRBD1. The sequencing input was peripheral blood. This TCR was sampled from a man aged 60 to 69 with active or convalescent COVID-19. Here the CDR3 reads CASSNLVQGTIYF. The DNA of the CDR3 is TGCGCCAGCAGCAACCTAGTACAGGGGACCATATATTTT.